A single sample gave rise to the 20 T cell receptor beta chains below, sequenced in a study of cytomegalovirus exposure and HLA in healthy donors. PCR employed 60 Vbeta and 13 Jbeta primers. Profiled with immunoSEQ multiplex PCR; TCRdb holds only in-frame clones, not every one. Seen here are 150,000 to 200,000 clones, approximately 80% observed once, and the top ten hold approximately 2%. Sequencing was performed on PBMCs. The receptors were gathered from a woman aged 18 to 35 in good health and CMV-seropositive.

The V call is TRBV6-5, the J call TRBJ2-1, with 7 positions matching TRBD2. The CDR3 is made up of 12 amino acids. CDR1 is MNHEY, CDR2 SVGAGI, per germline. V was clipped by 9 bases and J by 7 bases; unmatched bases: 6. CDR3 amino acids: CASLAAGNEQFF. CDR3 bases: TGTGCCAGTCTAGCGGCCGGTAATGAGCAGTTCTTC.

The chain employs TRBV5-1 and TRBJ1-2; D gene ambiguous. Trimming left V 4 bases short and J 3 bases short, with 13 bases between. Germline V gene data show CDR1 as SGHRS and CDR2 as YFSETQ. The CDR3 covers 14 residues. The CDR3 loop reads CASSVGSTYYGYTF. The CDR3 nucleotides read TGCGCCAGCAGCGTCGGGTCCACCTACTATGGCTACACCTTC.

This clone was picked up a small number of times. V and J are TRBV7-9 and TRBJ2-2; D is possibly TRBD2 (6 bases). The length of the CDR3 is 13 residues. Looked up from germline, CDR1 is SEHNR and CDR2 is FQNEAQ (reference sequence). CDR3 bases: TGTGCAACCGGAGGGGCGCACACCGGGGAGCTGTTTTTT. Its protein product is CATGGAHTGELFF.

The CDR3 spells CASRRQNDADTQYF. The CDR3 DNA follows: TGTGCCAGCAGGCGACAGAATGACGCAGATACGCAGTATTTT. This chain joins TRBV6-1 and TRBJ2-3; possible D gene TRBD1, 5 bases. Germline CDR1 MNHNS, CDR2 SASEGT. Trimming cost V 6 bases and J 4 bases, with 14 bases left between them. CDR3 length: 14 amino acids.

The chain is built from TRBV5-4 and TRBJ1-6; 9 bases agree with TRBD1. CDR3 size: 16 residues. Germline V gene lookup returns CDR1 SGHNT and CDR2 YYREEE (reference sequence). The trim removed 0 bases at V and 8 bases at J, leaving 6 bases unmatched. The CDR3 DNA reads TGTGCCAGCAGCTTGGGTTGGACAGGGGATTATTCACCCCTCCACTTT. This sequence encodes CASSLGWTGDYSPLHF.

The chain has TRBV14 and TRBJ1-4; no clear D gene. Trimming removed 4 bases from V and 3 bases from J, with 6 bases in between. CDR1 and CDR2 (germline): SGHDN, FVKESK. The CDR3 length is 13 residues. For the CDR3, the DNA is TGTGCCAGCAGCCTGAGCCCTAATGAAAAACTGTTTTTT. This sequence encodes CASSLSPNEKLFF.

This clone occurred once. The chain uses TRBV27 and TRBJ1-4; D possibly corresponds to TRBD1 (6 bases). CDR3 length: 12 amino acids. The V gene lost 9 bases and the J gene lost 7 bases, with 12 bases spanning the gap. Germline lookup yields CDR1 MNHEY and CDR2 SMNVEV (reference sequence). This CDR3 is CARGGYGEKLFF. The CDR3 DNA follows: TGTGCCAGAGGGGGATATGGTGAAAAACTGTTTTTT.

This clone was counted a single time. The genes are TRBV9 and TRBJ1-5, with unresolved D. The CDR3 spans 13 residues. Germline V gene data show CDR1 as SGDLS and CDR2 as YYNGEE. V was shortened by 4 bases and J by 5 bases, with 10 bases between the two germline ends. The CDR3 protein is CASSIQPDQPQHF. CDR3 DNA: TGTGCCAGCAGCATACAGCCGGATCAGCCCCAGCATTTT.

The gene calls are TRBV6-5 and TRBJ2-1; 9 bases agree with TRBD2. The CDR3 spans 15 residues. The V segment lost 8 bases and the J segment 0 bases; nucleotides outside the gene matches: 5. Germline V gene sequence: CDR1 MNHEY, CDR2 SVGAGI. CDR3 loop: CASRGGGDSYNEQFF. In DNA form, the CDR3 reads TGTGCCAGCCGAGGCGGGGGGGACTCCTACAATGAGCAGTTCTTC.

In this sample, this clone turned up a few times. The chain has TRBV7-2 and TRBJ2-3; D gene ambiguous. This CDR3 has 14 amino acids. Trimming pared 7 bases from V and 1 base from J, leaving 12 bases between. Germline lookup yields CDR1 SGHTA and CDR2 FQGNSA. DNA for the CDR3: TGTGCCAGCACCCGAGTGAGCGGCACAGATACGCAGTATTTT. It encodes CASTRVSGTDTQYF.

The CDR3 region is CASITGGVLATSTDTQYF. The DNA for the CDR3 is TGTGCCAGCATCACCGGGGGAGTCCTCGCGACTAGCACAGATACGCAGTATTTT. The chain carries TRBV7-6 and TRBJ2-3; perhaps TRBD2 as D (6 bases). This CDR3 spans 18 amino acids. Trimming stripped 7 bases from V and 0 bases from J, with 23 bases between. Germline V lookup: CDR1 SGHVS, CDR2 FNYEAQ.

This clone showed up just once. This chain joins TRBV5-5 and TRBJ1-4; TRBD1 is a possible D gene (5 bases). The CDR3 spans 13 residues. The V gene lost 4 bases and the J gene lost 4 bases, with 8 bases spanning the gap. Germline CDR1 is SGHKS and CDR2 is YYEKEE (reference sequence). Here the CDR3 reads CASSGGNNEKLFF. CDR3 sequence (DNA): TGTGCCAGCAGCGGGGGGAATAATGAAAAACTGTTTTTT.

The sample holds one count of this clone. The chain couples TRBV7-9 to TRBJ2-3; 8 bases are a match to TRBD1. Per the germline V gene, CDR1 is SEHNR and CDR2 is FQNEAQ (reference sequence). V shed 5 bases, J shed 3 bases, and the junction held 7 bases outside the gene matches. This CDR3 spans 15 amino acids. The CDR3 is CASSTGQGVTDTQYF. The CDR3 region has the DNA TGTGCCAGCAGCACCGGACAGGGAGTTACAGATACGCAGTATTTT.

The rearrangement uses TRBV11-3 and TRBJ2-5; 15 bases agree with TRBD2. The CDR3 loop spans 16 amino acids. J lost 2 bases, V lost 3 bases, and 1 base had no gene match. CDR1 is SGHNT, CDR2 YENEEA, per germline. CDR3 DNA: TGTGCCAGCAGCTTGGGGACTAGCGGGAGGCAAGAGACCCAGTACTTC. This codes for CASSLGTSGRQETQYF.

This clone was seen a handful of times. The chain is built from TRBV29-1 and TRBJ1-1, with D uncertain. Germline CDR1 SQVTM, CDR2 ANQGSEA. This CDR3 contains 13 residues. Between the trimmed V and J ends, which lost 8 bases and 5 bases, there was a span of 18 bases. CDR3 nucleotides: TGCAGCACGAAACGCCCGTTTAGTACTGAAGCTTTCTTT. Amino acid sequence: CSTKRPFSTEAFF.

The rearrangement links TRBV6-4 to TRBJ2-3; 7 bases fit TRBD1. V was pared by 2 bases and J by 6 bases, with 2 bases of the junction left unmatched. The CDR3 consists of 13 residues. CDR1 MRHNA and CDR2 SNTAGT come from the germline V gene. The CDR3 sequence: CASSDRDSDTQYF. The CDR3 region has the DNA TGTGCCAGCAGTGACCGGGACAGTGATACGCAGTATTTT.

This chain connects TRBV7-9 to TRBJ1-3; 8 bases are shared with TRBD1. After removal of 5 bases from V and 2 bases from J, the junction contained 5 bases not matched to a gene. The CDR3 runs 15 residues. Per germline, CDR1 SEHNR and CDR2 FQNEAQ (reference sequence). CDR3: CASSPTTGAGNTIYF. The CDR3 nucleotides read TGTGCCAGCAGCCCGACGACAGGGGCTGGAAACACCATATATTTT.

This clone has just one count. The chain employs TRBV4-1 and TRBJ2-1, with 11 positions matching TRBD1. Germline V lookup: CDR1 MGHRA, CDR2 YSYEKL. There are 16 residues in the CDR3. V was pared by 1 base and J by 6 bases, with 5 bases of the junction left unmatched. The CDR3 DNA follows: TGCGCCAGCAGCCAAGTTGAAGGGACAGGGGGCAATGAGCAGTTCTTC. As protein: CASSQVEGTGGNEQFF.

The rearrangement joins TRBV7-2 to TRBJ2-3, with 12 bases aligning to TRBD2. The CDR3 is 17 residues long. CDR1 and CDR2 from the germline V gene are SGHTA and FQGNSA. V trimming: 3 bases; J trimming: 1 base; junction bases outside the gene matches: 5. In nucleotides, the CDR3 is TGTGCCAGCAGCTTTCTAGCGGGGGGGCCGGGCACAGATACGCAGTATTTT. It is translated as CASSFLAGGPGTDTQYF.

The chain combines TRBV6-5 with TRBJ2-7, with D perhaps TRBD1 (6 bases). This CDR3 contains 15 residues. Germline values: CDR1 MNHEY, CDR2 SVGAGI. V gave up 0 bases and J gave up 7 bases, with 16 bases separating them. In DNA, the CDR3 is TGTGCCAGCAGTTACTCGGGGGCAGGGGCATGGGAGCAGTACGTC. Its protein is CASSYSGAGAWEQYV.